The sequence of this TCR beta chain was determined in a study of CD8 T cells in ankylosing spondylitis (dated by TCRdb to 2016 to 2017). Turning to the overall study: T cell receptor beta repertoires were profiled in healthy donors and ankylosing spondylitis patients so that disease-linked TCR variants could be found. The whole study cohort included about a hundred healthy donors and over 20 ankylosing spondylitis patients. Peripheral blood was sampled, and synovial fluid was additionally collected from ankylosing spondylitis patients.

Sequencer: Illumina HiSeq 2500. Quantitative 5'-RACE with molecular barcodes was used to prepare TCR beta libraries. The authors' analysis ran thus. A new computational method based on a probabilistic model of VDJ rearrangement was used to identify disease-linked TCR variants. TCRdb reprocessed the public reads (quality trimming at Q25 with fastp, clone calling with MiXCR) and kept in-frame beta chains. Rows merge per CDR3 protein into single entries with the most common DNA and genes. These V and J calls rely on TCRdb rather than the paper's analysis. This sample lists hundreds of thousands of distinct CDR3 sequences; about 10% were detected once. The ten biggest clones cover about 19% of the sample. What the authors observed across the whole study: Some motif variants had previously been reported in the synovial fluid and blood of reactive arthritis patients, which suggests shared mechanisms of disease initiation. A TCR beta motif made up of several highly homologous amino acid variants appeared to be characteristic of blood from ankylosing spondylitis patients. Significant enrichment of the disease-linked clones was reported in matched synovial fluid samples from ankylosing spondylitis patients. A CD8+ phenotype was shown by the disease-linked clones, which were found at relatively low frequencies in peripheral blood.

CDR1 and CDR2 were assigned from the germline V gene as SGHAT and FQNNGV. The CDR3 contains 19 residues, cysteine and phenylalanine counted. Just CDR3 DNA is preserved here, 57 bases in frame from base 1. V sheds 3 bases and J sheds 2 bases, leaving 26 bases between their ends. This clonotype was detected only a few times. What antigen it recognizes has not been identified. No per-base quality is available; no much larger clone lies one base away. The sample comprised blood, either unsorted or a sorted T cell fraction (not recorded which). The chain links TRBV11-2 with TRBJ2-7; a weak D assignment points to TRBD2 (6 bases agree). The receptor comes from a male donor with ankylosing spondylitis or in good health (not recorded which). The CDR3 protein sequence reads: CASSLWPIPRGRHPYEQYF. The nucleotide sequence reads TGTGCCAGCAGCTTGTGGCCCATACCCCGGGGGAGACATCCCTACGAGCAGTACTTC.